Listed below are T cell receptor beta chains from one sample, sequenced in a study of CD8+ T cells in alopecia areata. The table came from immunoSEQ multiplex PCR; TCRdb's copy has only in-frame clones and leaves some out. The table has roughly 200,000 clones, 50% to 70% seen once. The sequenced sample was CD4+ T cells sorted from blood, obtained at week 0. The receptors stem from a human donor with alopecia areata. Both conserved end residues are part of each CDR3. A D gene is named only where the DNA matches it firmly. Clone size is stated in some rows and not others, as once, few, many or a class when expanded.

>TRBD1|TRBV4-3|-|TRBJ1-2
TGCGCCAGCAGCCGAACAGGGGGCAACTATGGCTACACCTTC
CASSRTGGNYGYTF
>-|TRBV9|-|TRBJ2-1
TGTGCCAGCAGCGTAGGTCCGGGGATGAGAAGCAATGAGCAGTTCTTC
CASSVGPGMRSNEQFF
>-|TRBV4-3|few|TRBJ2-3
TGCGCCAGCAGCCAAGGGATCACTAGCACAGATACGCAGTATTTT
CASSQGITSTDTQYF
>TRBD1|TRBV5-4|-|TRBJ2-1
TGTGCCAGCAGCCTAAGACAGGGGGCCTACAATGAGCAGTTCTTC
CASSLRQGAYNEQFF
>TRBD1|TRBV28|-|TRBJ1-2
TGTGCCAGCAGTTTTTACGGACAGGCCTATGGCTACACCTTC
CASSFYGQAYGYTF
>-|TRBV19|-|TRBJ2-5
TGTGCCAGTCGTATCACCGGGTTATCGGGGACCCAGTACTTC
CASRITGLSGTQYF
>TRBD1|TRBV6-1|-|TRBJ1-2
TGTGCCAGCAGTGAACAGACAGGGACCTATGGCTACACCTTC
CASSEQTGTYGYTF
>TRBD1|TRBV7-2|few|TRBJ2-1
TGTGCCAGCAGCCTCGCCCCTCGGACAGGGAGGTCTGTTCGCAATGAGCAGTTCTTC
CASSLAPRTGRSVRNEQFF
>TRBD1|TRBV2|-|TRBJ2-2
TGTGCCAGCAGACACAGGGGTGGGGCCGGGGAGCTGTTTTTT
CASRHRGGAGELFF
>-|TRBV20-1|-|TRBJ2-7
TGCAGTGCCGTGGACTTCCCCTACACATACTTC
CSAVDFPYTYF
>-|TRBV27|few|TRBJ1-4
TGTGCCAGCAGTCGCGGGGGCGCGAATGAAAAACTGTTTTTT
CASSRGGANEKLFF
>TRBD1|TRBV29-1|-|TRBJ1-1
TGCAGCGTGCAGTCACAGGGGGGGACTGGACTTACTTTCTTT
CSVQSQGGTGLTFF
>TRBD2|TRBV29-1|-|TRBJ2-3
TGCAGCGTTAGCGGGGGGCGAGAAGATACGCAGTATTTT
CSVSGGREDTQYF
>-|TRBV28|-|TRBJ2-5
TGTGCCAGCAGTTTATCCGGACAGCGCCAAGAGACCCAGTACTTC
CASSLSGQRQETQYF
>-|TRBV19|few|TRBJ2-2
TGTGCCAGTAGTACCCGGGGGACCGGGGAGCTGTTTTTT
CASSTRGTGELFF
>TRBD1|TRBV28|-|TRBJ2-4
TGTGCCAGCAGTTTATGGCAGGGGGTTGGGGCCAAAAACATTCAGTACTTC
CASSLWQGVGAKNIQYF
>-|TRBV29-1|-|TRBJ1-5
TGCAGCGTTTGCGCAGGCCTCAATCAGCCCCAGCATTTT
CSVCAGLNQPQHF
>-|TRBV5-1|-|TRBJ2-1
TGCGCCAGCAGCTTGGGTCAGGTTGGATACAATGAGCAGTTCTTC
CASSLGQVGYNEQFF
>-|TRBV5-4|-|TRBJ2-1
TGTGCCAGCAGCCAGAGAAGGAATGAGCAGTTCTTC
CASSQRRNEQFF
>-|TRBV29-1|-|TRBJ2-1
TGCAGCGTTGCCCTCGGGGGTAACTCCTACAATGAGCAGTTCTTC
CSVALGGNSYNEQFF
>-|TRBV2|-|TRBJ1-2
TGTGCCAGCAGTCCCCAGGCGGGGGCCAATGGCTACACCTTC
CASSPQAGANGYTF
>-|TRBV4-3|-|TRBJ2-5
TGCGCCAGCAGCCAAGGACACAACCGGGAGACCCAGTACTTC
CASSQGHNRETQYF
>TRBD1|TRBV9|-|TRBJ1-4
TGTGCCAGCAGTGGGACAGGGGGAACTAATGAAAAACTGTTTTTT
CASSGTGGTNEKLFF
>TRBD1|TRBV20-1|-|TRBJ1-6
TGCAGTGCCAGAGGGGGCAGCTCCCATCACTTT
CSARGGSSHHF
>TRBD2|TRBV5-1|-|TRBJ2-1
TGCGCCAGCAGCTTACTAGCGGGGGCATACAATGAGCAGTTCTTC
CASSLLAGAYNEQFF
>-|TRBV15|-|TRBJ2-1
TGTGCCACCAATATGGGGTACGATGAGCAGTTCTTC
CATNMGYDEQFF
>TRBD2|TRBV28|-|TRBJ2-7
TGTGCCAGCAAAATGGGAGGGCAGGCGACTTACGAGCAGTACTTC
CASKMGGQATYEQYF
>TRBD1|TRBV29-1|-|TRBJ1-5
TGCAGCGTTGGACAGGGGGCGGACCAGCCCCAGCATTTT
CSVGQGADQPQHF
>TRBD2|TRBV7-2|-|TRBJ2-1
TGTGCCAGCAGCTTGGGAGCGGGGACCTACAATGAGCAGTTCTTC
CASSLGAGTYNEQFF
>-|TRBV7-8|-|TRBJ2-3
TGTGCCAGCAGACCGGCCGGGGGCCTCACAGATACGCAGTATTTT
CASRPAGGLTDTQYF
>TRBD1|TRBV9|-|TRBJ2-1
TGTGCCAGCAGCGACCGGGACAGGGGGAATGAGCAGTTCTTC
CASSDRDRGNEQFF
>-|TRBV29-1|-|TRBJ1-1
TGCAGCGTTGACGTGATCGGGGTGGTGAACACTGAAGCTTTCTTT
CSVDVIGVVNTEAFF
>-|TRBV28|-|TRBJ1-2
TGTGCCAGCAGTTTACGGGGTAGCTATGGCTACACCTTC
CASSLRGSYGYTF
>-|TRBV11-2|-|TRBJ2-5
TGTGCCAGCGGCCGAGGTGAGACCCAGTACTTC
CASGRGETQYF
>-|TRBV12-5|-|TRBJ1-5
TGTGCTAGTGGTTTGGTACTCACTACAAGGATGAACCAGCCCCAGCATTTT
CASGLVLTTRMNQPQHF
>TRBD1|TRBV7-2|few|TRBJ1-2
TGTGCCAGCAGCTCCCACAGGGGGGCGCTTTATGGCTACACCTTC
CASSSHRGALYGYTF
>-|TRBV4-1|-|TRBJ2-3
TGCGCCAGCAGCCAAGATCTCGCGGGGCGCACAGATACGCAGTATTTT
CASSQDLAGRTDTQYF
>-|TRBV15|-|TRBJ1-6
TGTGCCACCAGCAGAGATGCGGGGACGGTGGATTCACCCCTCCACTTT
CATSRDAGTVDSPLHF
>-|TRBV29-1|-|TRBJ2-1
TGCAGCGCCTCTGGGACACCCTACAATGAGCAGTTCTTC
CSASGTPYNEQFF
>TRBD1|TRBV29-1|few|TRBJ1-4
TGCAGCGTTGAGGACAGGTCAAGGGAAAAACTGTTTTTT
CSVEDRSREKLFF
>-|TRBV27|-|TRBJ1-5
TGTGCCAGCAGTTTATATGGTGCCATGGGGAATCAGCCCCAGCATTTT
CASSLYGAMGNQPQHF
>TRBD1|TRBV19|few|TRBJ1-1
TGTGCCAGTACCATCGGGACAGGAACAGCCGAAGCTTTCTTT
CASTIGTGTAEAFF
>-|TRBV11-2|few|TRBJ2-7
TGTGCCAGCAGCTCCCTAGGGGGGTCCCTCGAGCAGTACTTC
CASSSLGGSLEQYF
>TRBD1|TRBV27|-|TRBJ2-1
TGTGCCAGCAGTCCGACAGGGCATGAGCAGTTCTTC
CASSPTGHEQFF
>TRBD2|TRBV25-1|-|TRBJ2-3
TGTGCCAGCAGTGAATGGAGCGGGGGTTTGAATACGCAGTATTTT
CASSEWSGGLNTQYF
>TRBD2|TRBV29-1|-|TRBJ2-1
TGCAGCGTTTCGGGACTAGCGGGGACCAATGAGCAGTTCTTC
CSVSGLAGTNEQFF
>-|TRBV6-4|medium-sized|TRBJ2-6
TGTGCCAGCAGTGACGGCAGCTCTGGGGCCAACGTCCTGACTTTC
CASSDGSSGANVLTF
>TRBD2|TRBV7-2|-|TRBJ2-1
TGTGCCAGCAGCCGGGGGGGAGGATACAATGAGCAGTTCTTC
CASSRGGGYNEQFF
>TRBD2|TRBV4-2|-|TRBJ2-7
TGTGCCAGCAGCCGAACTAGCGACTCCTACGAGCAGTACTTC
CASSRTSDSYEQYF
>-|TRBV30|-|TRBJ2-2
TGTGCCTGGAGTGTAGTAGTATCTAACACCGGGGAGCTGTTTTTT
CAWSVVVSNTGELFF
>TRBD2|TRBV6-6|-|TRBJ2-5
TGTGCCAGTAAAGCGGGGGCGGAGCAGACCCAGTACTTC
CASKAGAEQTQYF
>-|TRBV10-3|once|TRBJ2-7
TGTGCCATCAGTGGTGATTACGAGCAGTACTTC
CAISGDYEQYF
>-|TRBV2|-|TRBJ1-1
TGTGCCAGCAGTGAAGCGCGGGCCGCGTCCTCTGAAGCTTTCTTT
CASSEARAASSEAFF